The clone carrying this T cell receptor (beta chain) was found a few times. These data come from a study of blood T cell repertoires in COVID-19. Per the original methods: Amplification of reference gene primers was used by the study to estimate nucleated cell counts. Sequenced by immunoSEQ multiplex PCR; TCRdb stores in-frame clones only, minus some. V, J and clone size were drawn from that table, and D and trimming were deduced from the DNA. The data contain nearly 110,000 clones, roughly 80% of them singletons. Between the trimmed V and J ends, which lost 4 bases and 5 bases, there was a span of 12 bases. The CDR3 has 14 residues. Germline-derived CDR1 and CDR2 are SNHLY and FYNNEI.

Sequenced input: peripheral blood. The genes are TRBV2 and TRBJ1-5; D possibly corresponds to TRBD1 (5 bases). This TCR came from a human donor in a cohort sampled during active COVID-19. As DNA, the CDR3 is TGTGCCAGCAGTGGCGGGGCAGCTTATCAGCCCCAGCATTTT. Translating it yields CASSGGAAYQPQHF.